These 32 T cell receptor beta chains came from one sample sequenced in a study of regulatory T cells in long-lasting Graves disease. Documented time point: persistent/refractory GD, antithyroid drugs over 5 years with positive TRAb. Preparation of the TCR library used RNA extracted from PBMCs. Through Arm-PCR of CDR3 regions and iRepertoire HTBI primers, TCR beta libraries were built. In TCRdb, the multiplex PCR reads were re-called with MiXCR into one record per CDR3 protein. Found here are about 310,000 distinct CDR3 sequences, more than 20% of them singletons; the top ten hold approximately 53%. Sequences were derived from peripheral blood mononuclear cells (PBMCs), sampled when the disease was refractory, from a patient treated with antithyroid drugs. These receptor sequences come from a female donor with Graves disease.

This clonotype was seen ten or more times. The chain couples TRBV4-1 to TRBJ2-7, with D possibly TRBD1 on 6 matching bases. Between the trimmed V and J ends, which lost 2 bases and 6 bases, there was a span of 17 bases. The CDR3 sequence is 15 residues long. The germline V gene encodes CDR1 MGHRA and CDR2 YSYEKL. The CDR3 here is CASSQPFDRKGEQYF. The CDR3, as DNA: TGCGCCAGCAGCCAACCCTTCGACAGGAAAGGCGAGCAGTACTTC.

In this sample, this clonotype turned up many times. The chain carries TRBV6-5 and TRBJ2-7, with 12 bases lining up with TRBD1. The trim removed 0 bases at V and 3 bases at J, leaving 12 bases unmatched. CDR3 length: 19 residues. Germline V CDR1 and CDR2: MNHEY, SVGAGI. The CDR3 spells CASSYSPGQGADRNYEQYF. In DNA form, the CDR3 reads TGTGCCAGCAGTTACTCTCCGGGACAGGGGGCCGATCGGAACTACGAGCAGTACTTC.

The chain uses TRBV20-1 and TRBJ2-5; 11 bases line up with TRBD2. Germline CDR1 reads DFQATT; CDR2 reads SNEGSKA (reference sequence). The CDR3 extends over 15 amino acids. J lost 4 bases, V lost 0 bases, and 4 bases had no gene match. DNA of the CDR3: TGCAGTGCTAGAGATTTAGCGGGAGGGGGAGAGACCCAGTACTTC. Its translation: CSARDLAGGGETQYF.

Note on this clonotype: One junction end disagrees with the germline gene, perhaps due to a read error. The V and J genes are TRBV30 and TRBJ2-1, with 10 nucleotides matching TRBD2. The germline V gene has CDR1 GTSNPN and CDR2 SVGIG (reference sequence). The CDR3 totals 16 residues. The CDR3 region is CAWGVGLAGAYNEQFF. CDR3 in DNA: TGTGCCTGGGGTGTAGGCCTAGCGGGGGCCTACAATGAGCAGTTCTTC.

This clonotype was seen more than once but under ten times. The rearrangement joins TRBV6-1 to TRBJ1-1; 8 bases map to TRBD1. Trimming at V came to 8 bases and at J to 6 bases, leaving 11 bases not matched to a gene. The germline CDR1 and CDR2 sequences are MNHNS and SASEGT. The CDR3 contains 14 residues. CDR3 sequence reads: CASVLFRGQSEAFF. CDR3 nucleotides: TGTGCCAGCGTTTTATTCAGGGGGCAATCTGAAGCTTTCTTT.

CDR3 bases: TGTGCCATCAGTGGATCCGAGGAGGCCTACGAGCAGTACTTC. Amino acids: CAISGSEEAYEQYF. The chain links TRBV10-3 to TRBJ2-7, with D possibly matching TRBD2 (5 bases). Germline V gives CDR1 ENHRY, CDR2 SYGVKD. The CDR3 runs to 14 residues. V gave up 4 bases and J gave up 2 bases, with 12 bases separating them.

The chain joins TRBV28 to TRBJ2-3; possibly TRBD1 or TRBD2 for D (5 bases each). CDR3 length: 11 amino acids. V was clipped by 10 bases and J by 14 bases, with 19 bases between them. CDR1 and CDR2 (germline): MDHEN, SYDVKM. The CDR3, as DNA: TGTGCCACCACCCGGGACCTAAGTCGGTATTTT. As protein: CATTRDLSRYF.

The chain combines TRBV7-6 with TRBJ2-1; 8 bases align to TRBD2. Germline CDR1 SGHVS, CDR2 FNYEAQ. Trimming cost V 3 bases and J 2 bases; bases outside gene matches: 6. The CDR3 has 16 residues. The DNA for the CDR3 is TGTGCCAGCAGCTTTTTAACTAGCGGAACCTACAATGAGCAGTTCTTC. This encodes CASSFLTSGTYNEQFF.

This clonotype was recorded many times. The V call is TRBV5-1, the J call TRBJ1-1; 7 nucleotides agree with TRBD1. Germline values: CDR1 SGHRS, CDR2 YFSETQ. V dropped 4 bases and J dropped 4; count of bases not matched to a gene: 13. The CDR3 length is 16 residues. The CDR3 is CASSPDRPTSGTEAFF. The CDR3 bases are TGCGCCAGCAGCCCGGACAGGCCTACAAGCGGCACTGAAGCTTTCTTT.

This clonotype occurred many times. The chain uses TRBV9 and TRBJ1-4; no firm D call. The CDR3 loop spans 15 amino acids. With 0 bases removed from V and 8 bases from J, the gap between germline ends came to 14 bases. Germline CDR1 and CDR2: SGDLS and YYNGEE. CDR3 protein: CASSVAGHPTEKLFF. The DNA for the CDR3 is TGTGCCAGCAGCGTAGCTGGGCATCCGACAGAAAAACTGTTTTTT.

The CDR3 nucleotides are TGTGCCATCGGGGACACGACTAACTATGGCTACACCTTC. Its protein product is CAIGDTTNYGYTF. The genes are TRBV10-3 and TRBJ1-2, with D perhaps TRBD1 (6 bases). The CDR3 covers 13 residues. Trimming pared 8 bases from V and 0 bases from J, leaving 10 bases between. In germline, CDR1 is ENHRY, CDR2 SYGVKD.

The table lists this clonotype with a few counts. This sequence joins TRBV7-2 and TRBJ2-5; D is ambiguous. Trimming took off 1 base at V and 1 base at J, with 10 bases between the two ends. The CDR3 covers 15 residues. CDR1 SGHTA and CDR2 FQGNSA come from the germline V gene. In DNA form, the CDR3 reads TGTGCCAGCAGCTTAGTTTCTTGGGCCCAAGAGACCCAGTACTTC. As protein: CASSLVSWAQETQYF.

In its sample, this clonotype was seen many times. The chain has TRBV12-3 or TRBV12-4 and TRBJ1-2; perhaps TRBD1 as D (6 bases). Trimming cost V 1 base and J 5 bases, with 11 bases left between them. The CDR3 has 14 amino acids. CDR3 DNA sequence: TGTGCCAGCAGTTTAGAGGGGGTGACGTATGGCTACACCTTC. Protein: CASSLEGVTYGYTF.

This clonotype was counted a few times. This chain links TRBV6-1 with TRBJ1-6; D is unresolved. Trimming stripped 4 bases from V and 10 bases from J, with 5 bases between. The CDR3 length is 11 residues. CDR1 and CDR2 from the germline V gene are MNHNS and SASEGT. Here the CDR3 reads CASSAGSPLHF. CDR3 DNA: TGTGCCAGCAGTGCTGGATCACCCCTCCACTTT.

Turning to this clonotype: A read error may explain this, as a much larger clone is one base away. The chain couples TRBV11-2 to TRBJ1-2; 9 positions agree with TRBD1. From germline, CDR1 is SGHAT and CDR2 FQNNGV. CDR3 length: 15 amino acids. The CDR3 sequence is CASRRSTGGSYSYTF. The CDR3 bases are TGTGCCAGCAGGCGATCGACAGGGGGGAGCTATAGCTACACCTTC.

The CDR3 loop is CASSSPHLRGQPQHF. Here the CDR3 DNA reads TGTGCCAGCAGCTCCCCTCACCTCAGGGGACAGCCCCAGCATTTT. The V call is TRBV13, the J call TRBJ1-5, with a weak D call TRBD1 (6 bases). V was clipped by 4 bases and J by 7 bases, with 17 bases between them. Germline lookup yields CDR1 PRHDT and CDR2 FYEKMQ (reference sequence). The CDR3 spans 15 residues.

This clonotype has at least ten counts. The CDR3 protein is CASSWDRRNQPQHF. The CDR3 DNA is TGTGCCAGCAGTTGGGACAGGCGAAATCAGCCCCAGCATTTT. The J gene is TRBJ1-5, the V gene TRBV2; 8 bases agree with TRBD1. The V and J ends lost 5 bases and 4 bases, in that order; junction bases with no gene match: 4. Germline CDR1 and CDR2: SNHLY and FYNNEI. The CDR3 is 14 residues long. Based on the CDR3 plus reference TRBV2 and TRBJ1-5, the full variable domain is EPEVTQTPSHQVTQMGQEVILRCVPISNHLYFYWYRQILGQKVEFLVSFYNNEISEKSEIFDDQFSVERPDGSNFTLKIRSTKLEDSAMYFCASSWDRRNQPQHFGDGTRLSIL.

The table lists this clonotype with many counts. The chain recombines TRBV7-2 with TRBJ2-7; 10 bases match TRBD2. This CDR3 has 15 amino acids. Germline values: CDR1 SGHTA, CDR2 FQGNSA. J lost 2 bases, V lost 1 base, and 2 bases had no gene match. The CDR3 reads CASSLGLAGAYEQYF. In DNA form, the CDR3 reads TGTGCCAGCAGCTTAGGGCTAGCGGGAGCCTACGAGCAGTACTTC.

In its sample, this clonotype was seen a few times. The chain is built from TRBV9 and TRBJ1-1, with unresolved D. The V end was cut by 3 bases, the J end by 2 bases, with 11 bases between. The CDR3 covers 14 residues. CDR1 is SGDLS and CDR2 is YYNGEE in the germline V gene. The CDR3 DNA is TGTGCCAGCAGCGGGTATCAGAAAAACACTGAAGCTTTCTTT. This encodes CASSGYQKNTEAFF.

This clonotype was detected a few times. The J gene is TRBJ2-2, the V gene TRBV30; D possibly corresponds to TRBD2 (6 bases). Looked up from germline, CDR1 is GTSNPN and CDR2 is SVGIG (reference sequence). The CDR3 length is 13 residues. V gave up 6 bases and J gave up 5 bases, with 13 bases separating them. CDR3 in amino acids: CACGSWSTGELFF. For the CDR3, the DNA is TGTGCCTGCGGGAGTTGGTCTACCGGGGAGCTGTTTTTT. The full variable domain, rest sourced from reference TRBV30 and TRBJ2-2, is SQTIHQWPATLVQPVGSPLSLECTVEGTSNPNLYWYRQAAGRGLQLLFYSVGIGQISSEVPQNLSASRPQDRQFILSSKKLLLSDSGFYLCACGSWSTGELFFGEGSRLTVL.

The sample holds a few counts of this clonotype. The gene calls are TRBV19 and TRBJ1-6, with no clear D. The germline V gene encodes CDR1 LNHDA and CDR2 SQIVND (reference sequence). This CDR3 is built from 15 residues. V was pared by 6 bases and J by 6 bases, with 15 bases between. CDR3 sequence: CASRLKQGSNSPLHF. CDR3 DNA sequence: TGTGCCAGTAGACTTAAACAAGGAAGTAATTCACCCCTCCACTTT.

This clonotype was recorded many times. The gene calls are TRBV29-1 and TRBJ1-1; D ambiguous. With 2 bases removed from V and 3 bases from J, the gap between germline ends came to 16 bases. Germline lookup yields CDR1 SQVTM and CDR2 ANQGSEA. The CDR3 is 15 residues long. CDR3 in amino acids: CSVEMTPRRDTEAFF. As DNA, the CDR3 is TGCAGCGTTGAAATGACACCGCGAAGGGACACTGAAGCTTTCTTT.

The chain combines TRBV10-1 with TRBJ1-2; D is unresolved. Trimming cost V 4 bases and J 8 bases, with 2 bases left between them. The CDR3 sequence is 9 residues long. Germline CDR1 reads WNHNN; CDR2 reads SYGVQD (reference sequence). The CDR3 coding sequence is TGCGCCAGCAGTGGGGGCTACACCTTC. Protein: CASSGGYTF.

This clonotype was detected many times. J is TRBJ2-5 and V is TRBV7-2, with a possible D match to TRBD2 (6 bases). Trimming cost V 5 bases and J 7 bases, with 14 bases left between them. CDR3 length equals 13 residues. In germline, CDR1 is SGHTA, CDR2 FQGNSA. The CDR3 loop is CASSVSGSGTQYF. The CDR3 region has the DNA TGTGCCAGCAGCGTTAGCGGTTCGGGGACCCAGTACTTC.

This clonotype has just a few counts. The chain has TRBV11-2 and TRBJ1-1; D gene ambiguous. Looked up from germline, CDR1 is SGHAT and CDR2 is FQNNGV. Trimming pared 5 bases from V and 6 bases from J, leaving 16 bases between. The CDR3 contains 14 residues. CDR3 DNA: TGTGCCAGCAGCCAAGGATTAGGTGGATCTGAAGCTTTCTTT. It encodes CASSQGLGGSEAFF.

V and J are TRBV10-3 and TRBJ2-7, with D perhaps TRBD1 (5 bases). V gave up 0 bases and J gave up 9 bases, with 9 bases separating them. The CDR3 consists of 12 residues. Germline V CDR1 and CDR2: ENHRY, SYGVKD. In nucleotides, the CDR3 is TGTGCCATCAGTGAGTCGGCAGGGTCGCAGTACTTC. Amino acids: CAISESAGSQYF.

This clonotype has at least ten counts. The chain employs TRBV30 and TRBJ1-2, with a weak D call TRBD1 (6 bases). The CDR3 consists of 12 residues. V lost 5 bases to trimming and J lost 8 bases, with 15 bases between them. Germline assignment: CDR1 GTSNPN and CDR2 SVGIG (reference sequence). The CDR3 DNA is TGTGCCTGGGACCGACAGGCAAGCGGCTACACCTTC. Translation: CAWDRQASGYTF.

This clonotype came up many times. V and J are TRBV7-6 and TRBJ2-7; no reliable D call. Per germline, CDR1 SGHVS and CDR2 FNYEAQ. Trimming pared 0 bases from V and 6 bases from J, leaving 6 bases between. This CDR3 has 12 residues. The DNA for the CDR3 is TGTGCCAGCAGCTTAGCATCCGGCGAGCAGTACTTC. Translated, it gives CASSLASGEQYF.

This clonotype was seen repeatedly, ten times or more. The chain uses TRBV28 and TRBJ2-7; possible D gene TRBD1, 7 bases. The CDR3 has 14 amino acids. Trimming left V 6 bases short and J 2 bases short, with 14 bases between. CDR1 and CDR2 from the germline V gene are MDHEN and SYDVKM. The CDR3 is CASSPAGQTYEQYF. DNA of the CDR3: TGTGCCAGCAGCCCGGCGGGACAGACCTACGAGCAGTACTTC.

J is TRBJ2-1 and V is TRBV20-1, with 8 bases identical to TRBD2. Germline V gives CDR1 DFQATT, CDR2 SNEGSKA (reference sequence). The V segment lost 1 base and the J segment 3 bases; nucleotides outside the gene matches: 5. This CDR3 comprises 15 residues. The CDR3 region has the DNA TGCAGTGCTAGAGTGTCTGCGGGAGGCTACAATGAGCAGTTCTTC. This translates into CSARVSAGGYNEQFF.

V usage is TRBV7-2 and J usage is TRBJ2-2, with TRBD1 matching over 7 bases. Germline-derived CDR1 and CDR2 are SGHTA and FQGNSA. Losses at the gene ends were 1 base for V and 4 bases for J; bases not matched to a gene: 3. The CDR3 consists of 15 residues. CDR3 in amino acids: CASSLDRGPTGELFF. CDR3 DNA: TGTGCCAGCAGCTTAGACAGGGGCCCCACCGGGGAGCTGTTTTTT.

The table lists this clonotype with a few counts. The rearrangement joins TRBV6-2 or TRBV6-3 to TRBJ1-1; no firm D call. Deletions cut 2 bases from V and 5 bases from J, with 15 bases between. Germline CDR1 and CDR2: MNHEY and SVGEGT. The length of the CDR3 is 15 residues. This CDR3 is CASSYTVATGTEAFF. In DNA form, the CDR3 reads TGTGCCAGCAGTTACACGGTCGCCACGGGGACTGAAGCTTTCTTT.